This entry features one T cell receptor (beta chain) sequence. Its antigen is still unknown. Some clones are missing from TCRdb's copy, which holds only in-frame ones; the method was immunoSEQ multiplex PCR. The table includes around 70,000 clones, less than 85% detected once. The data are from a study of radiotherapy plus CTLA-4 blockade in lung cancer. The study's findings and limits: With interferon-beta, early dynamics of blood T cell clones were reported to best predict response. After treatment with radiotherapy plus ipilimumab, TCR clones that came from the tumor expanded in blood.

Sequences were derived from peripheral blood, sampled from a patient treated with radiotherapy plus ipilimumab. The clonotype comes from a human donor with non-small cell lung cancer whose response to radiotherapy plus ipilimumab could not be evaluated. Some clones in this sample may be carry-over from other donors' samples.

CDR3 nucleotide sequence: TGTGCCAGCAGTTTTTCAGGGGGCGCTGGCTATGGCTACACCTTC. This gives the protein CASSFSGGAGYGYTF. The V call is TRBV28, the J call TRBJ1-2; 8 nucleotides align to TRBD1. The CDR3 has 15 amino acids. The germline CDR1 and CDR2 sequences are MDHEN and SYDVKM. V was pared by 3 bases and J by 4 bases, with 7 bases of the junction left unmatched.